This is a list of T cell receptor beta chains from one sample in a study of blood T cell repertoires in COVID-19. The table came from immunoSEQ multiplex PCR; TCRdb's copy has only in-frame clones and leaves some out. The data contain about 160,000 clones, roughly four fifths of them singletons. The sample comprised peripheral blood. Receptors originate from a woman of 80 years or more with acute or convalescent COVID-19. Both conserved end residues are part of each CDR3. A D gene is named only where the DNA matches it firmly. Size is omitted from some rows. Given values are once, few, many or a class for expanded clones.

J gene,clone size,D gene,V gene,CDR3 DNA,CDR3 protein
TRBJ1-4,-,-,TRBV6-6,TGTGCCAGCAGTTACCCGACAGGCAAAAATGAAAAACTGTTTTTT,CASSYPTGKNEKLFF
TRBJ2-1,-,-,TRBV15,TGTGCCACCAGTCAGGTAGAGCTCGAGCAGTTCTTC,CATSQVELEQFF
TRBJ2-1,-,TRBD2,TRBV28,TGTGCCAGCAGTCTCACGCGTCTAGCGGCCGTTCTAATCAATGAGCAGTTCTTC,CASSLTRLAAVLINEQFF
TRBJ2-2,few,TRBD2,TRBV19,TGTGCCAGTAGTATGAATAGCGGGGGGTTGAACACCGGGGAGCTGTTTTTT,CASSMNSGGLNTGELFF
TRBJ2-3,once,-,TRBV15,TGTGCCACCAGCAGAGGTTTCCAGGGATCGACAGATACGCAGTATTTT,CATSRGFQGSTDTQYF
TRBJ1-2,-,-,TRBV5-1,TGCGCCAGCAGCGCCCCTGGGGGCGTGGAATCCTACACCTTC,CASSAPGGVESYTF
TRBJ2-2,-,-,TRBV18,TGTGCCAGCTCACCAAGGGGCAGGAGCACCGGGGAGCTGTTTTTT,CASSPRGRSTGELFF
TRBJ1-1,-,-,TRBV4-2,TGTGCCAGCAGCCAAGATCTAAGGACAGAAGCTTTCTTT,CASSQDLRTEAFF
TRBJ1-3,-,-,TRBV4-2,TGTGCCAGCAGCCAAGGGGGAGCTGGAAACACCATATATTTT,CASSQGGAGNTIYF
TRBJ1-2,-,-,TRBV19,TGTGCCAGTACCTGGATCGCCGGGGGGGCTGGTGGCTACACCTTC,CASTWIAGGAGGYTF
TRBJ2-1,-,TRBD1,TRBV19,TGTGCCAGTAGCAAGGACAGGCCCTCTTTGGTGTTCTTC,CASSKDRPSLVFF
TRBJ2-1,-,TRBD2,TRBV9,TGTGCCAGCAGCGTAGGACTTCTGGGGGGGAATGAGCAGTTCTTC,CASSVGLLGGNEQFF
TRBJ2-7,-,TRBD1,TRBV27,TGTGCCAGCAGTTTAAAAGTGCGAACCGGGACAGGGAAGTCCTACGAGCAGTACTTC,CASSLKVRTGTGKSYEQYF
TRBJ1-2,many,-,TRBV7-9,TGTGCCAGCAGACCACCCGACAGATCCCCTCAATATGGCTACACCTTC,CASRPPDRSPQYGYTF
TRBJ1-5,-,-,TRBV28,TGTGCCAGCAGTTTATCGGGGAATAGCAATCAGCCCCAGCATTTT,CASSLSGNSNQPQHF
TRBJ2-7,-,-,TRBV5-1,TGCGCCAGCAGCTTGGTAGGTACAGGCTACGAGCAGTACTTC,CASSLVGTGYEQYF
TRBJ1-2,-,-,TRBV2,TGTGCCAGCAGTGACAGGGCATCCGCTGGCTACACCTTC,CASSDRASAGYTF
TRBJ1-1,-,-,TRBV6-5,TGTGCCACTATGGTGAACACTGAAGCTTTCTTT,CATMVNTEAFF
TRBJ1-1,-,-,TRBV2,TGTGCCAGCAGAATACAGGGAGTCACCGTTGAAGCTTTCTTT,CASRIQGVTVEAFF
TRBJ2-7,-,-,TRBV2,TGTGCCAGCACGCAAGGGGGCGGGATAGCCTACGAGCAGTACTTC,CASTQGGGIAYEQYF
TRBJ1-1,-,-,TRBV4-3,TGCGCCAGCAGCCAAGATAAGCGGAACACTGAAGCTTTCTTT,CASSQDKRNTEAFF
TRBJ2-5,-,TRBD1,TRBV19,TGTGCCAGTAGTATAACGGGACAGAAAGAGACCCAGTACTTC,CASSITGQKETQYF
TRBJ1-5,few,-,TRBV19,TGTGCCAGTACTTCCAGGTCGAGTCTTCAGCCCCAGCATTTT,CASTSRSSLQPQHF
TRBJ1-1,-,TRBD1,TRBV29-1,TGCAGCGGGACAGGGAGGGGCACTGAAGCTTTCTTT,CSGTGRGTEAFF
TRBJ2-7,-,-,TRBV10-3,TGTGCCATCAACCCGGGACTTAGCTCCTACGAGCAGTACTTC,CAINPGLSSYEQYF
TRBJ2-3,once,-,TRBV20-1,TGCAGTGGGGGCCTTAAAGATACGCAGTATTTT,CSGGLKDTQYF
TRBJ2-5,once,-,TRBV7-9,TGTGCCAGCAGCTTTTCCCCAGGGCGGGGACTGGAGACCCAGTACTTC,CASSFSPGRGLETQYF
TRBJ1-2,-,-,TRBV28,TGTGCCAGCAGGAGTCAGGGACTGAACTATGGCTACACCTTC,CASRSQGLNYGYTF
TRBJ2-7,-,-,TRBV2,TGTGCCAGCAGTGATTGGATCGGAGCCTCGGCGAGTGGGGAGCAGTACTTC,CASSDWIGASASGEQYF
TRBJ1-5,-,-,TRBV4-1,TGCGCCAGCAGCCACTTACATACAGGGAATATACCGCGGCCCCAGCATTTT,CASSHLHTGNIPRPQHF
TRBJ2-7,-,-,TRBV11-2,TGTGCCAGCAGCTTAGATTATCACGAGCAGTACTTC,CASSLDYHEQYF
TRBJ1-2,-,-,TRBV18,TGTGCCAGCTCACCCGCATCTCGACAAAATAGCTACACCTTC,CASSPASRQNSYTF
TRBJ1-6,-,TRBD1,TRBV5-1,TGCGCCAGCAGCTTGGCGGGACAGGGTTATTCACCCCTCCACTTT,CASSLAGQGYSPLHF
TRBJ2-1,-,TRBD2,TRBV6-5,TGTGCCAGCAGTTACTCTATCCAGCGGGAACATAATGAGCAGTTCTTC,CASSYSIQREHNEQFF
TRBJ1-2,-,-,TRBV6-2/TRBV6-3,TGTGCCAGCAGCCTCACAGGGAGACTAGGCTACACCTTC,CASSLTGRLGYTF
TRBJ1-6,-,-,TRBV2,TGTGCCAGCAGCCGACAATTTATCCTCCACTTT,CASSRQFILHF
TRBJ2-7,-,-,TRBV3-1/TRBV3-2,TGTGCCAGCAGCCAAGGGCCTCTCCCCCGGGGCGAGCAGTACTTC,CASSQGPLPRGEQYF
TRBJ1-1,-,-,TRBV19,TGTGCCAGTAGTATAGGCCCGGGAGTTTCGAACACTGAAGCTTTCTTT,CASSIGPGVSNTEAFF
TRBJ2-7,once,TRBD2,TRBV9,TGTGCCAGCAGCGTAGGGCTAGCGGGAGTAACCGAGCAGTACTTC,CASSVGLAGVTEQYF
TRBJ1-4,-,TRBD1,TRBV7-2,TGTGCCAGCAGCTTCACTACAGGGGGCGAAAAACTGTTTTTT,CASSFTTGGEKLFF
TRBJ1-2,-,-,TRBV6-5,TGTGCCAGCAGCCCCGAAACCGGGACAAACTATGGCTACACCTTC,CASSPETGTNYGYTF
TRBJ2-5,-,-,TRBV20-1,TGCAGTGCAAACAGGGCCCAGACCCAGTACTTC,CSANRAQTQYF
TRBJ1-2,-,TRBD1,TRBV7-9,TGTGCCAGCAGCTTAAGGACGGACAGGGGCTATGGCTACACCTTC,CASSLRTDRGYGYTF
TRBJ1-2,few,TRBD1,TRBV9,TGTGCCAGCAACAGGGGAACTATTAACTATGGCTACACCTTC,CASNRGTINYGYTF
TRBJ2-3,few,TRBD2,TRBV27,TGTGCCAGCAGCAGTTTGCGGGGGGGTCCCACAGATACGCAGTATTTT,CASSSLRGGPTDTQYF
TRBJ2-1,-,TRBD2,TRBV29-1,TGCAGCGTTGGACTAGCGGGAGTAGGTGAGCAGTTCTTC,CSVGLAGVGEQFF
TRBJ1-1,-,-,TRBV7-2,TGTGCCAGCAGCTCGTCCCAGGGGCGCACTGAAGCTTTCTTT,CASSSSQGRTEAFF
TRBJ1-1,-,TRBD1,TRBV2,TGTGCCAGCAACCGGGACAGGGGGCAAGAAGCTTTCTTT,CASNRDRGQEAFF
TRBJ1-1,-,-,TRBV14,TGTGCCAGCAGCCTCACAGGGTGGACTGAAGCTTTCTTT,CASSLTGWTEAFF
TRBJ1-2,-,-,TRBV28,TGTGCCAGCAGTTTTCAAGGGGTTAACTATGGCTACACCTTC,CASSFQGVNYGYTF
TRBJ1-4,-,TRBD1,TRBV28,TGTGCCAGCAGACCCCCACCGGGACAGGGTAATGAAAAACTGTTTTTT,CASRPPPGQGNEKLFF
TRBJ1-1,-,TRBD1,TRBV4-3,TGCGCCAGCAGCCAAGGAACACAGGGGGCTCGGAACACTGAAGCTTTCTTT,CASSQGTQGARNTEAFF
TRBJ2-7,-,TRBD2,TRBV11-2,TGTGCCAGCAGCTTATATGCTAGCGGCTACGAGCAGTACTTC,CASSLYASGYEQYF